The rows below give T cell receptor beta chains drawn from one sample of a study of blood T cell repertoires in COVID-19. The method was immunoSEQ multiplex PCR; TCRdb's version includes in-frame clones alone and lacks a portion of them. This sample has about 120,000 clones, with about nine tenths found just once. Sample: peripheral blood. These receptors all stem from a woman in her seventies with acute or convalescent COVID-19. CDR3s leave out the opening cysteine and the closing phenylalanine or tryptophan. Fields, in order: V gene, CDR3 protein.

V: TRBV30; CDR3: AWVISGANVLT
V: TRBV9; CDR3: ASSVRDSGGTEAF
V: TRBV3-1/TRBV3-2; CDR3: ASTTGVANEKLF
V: TRBV5-6; CDR3: ASSLRTSGGAHEQF
V: TRBV7-9; CDR3: ASSPTGAYTGELF
V: TRBV27; CDR3: ASTPWGQGSAEAF
V: TRBV19; CDR3: ASSIARYTDTQY
V: TRBV18; CDR3: ASSPGRGGTEAF
V: TRBV19; CDR3: ASSIRDRVFRDNEQF
V: TRBV2; CDR3: ASNRGDQPQH
V: TRBV5-1; CDR3: ASSLPSSTEAF
V: TRBV7-9; CDR3: ASSHPGGQLNTEAF
V: TRBV2; CDR3: ASGESGEQY
V: TRBV10-2; CDR3: ASRTGGGNTIY
V: TRBV19; CDR3: ASSIDWTGGVQPQH
V: TRBV30; CDR3: AWSVDIYGYT
V: TRBV6-5; CDR3: ASSLERRSYGYT
V: TRBV9; CDR3: ASSVAGQDYGYT
V: TRBV7-9; CDR3: ASSSQGNEQF
V: TRBV5-1; CDR3: ASSGSTSVGETQY
V: TRBV5-1; CDR3: ASSLEGRGWHLH
V: TRBV12-3/TRBV12-4; CDR3: ASSPQGGYGYT
V: TRBV5-1; CDR3: ASSGDTYEQY
V: TRBV28; CDR3: ASSLWTDFSYNSPLH
V: TRBV4-1; CDR3: ASSFTGYNEQF
V: TRBV28; CDR3: ASSPPGGGDEKLF
V: TRBV28; CDR3: ASETLRGEGTEAF
V: TRBV25-1; CDR3: ASSEFPAENTEAF
V: TRBV6-5; CDR3: ASRTGSYEQY
V: TRBV5-1; CDR3: ASTSGQGPYEQY
V: TRBV5-1; CDR3: ASSRGVNYGYT
V: TRBV15; CDR3: ATSRAPLGTGSTEAF
V: TRBV4-2; CDR3: ASSQERLNPPLH
V: TRBV18; CDR3: ASSPGQDLNYGYT
V: TRBV11-3; CDR3: ASSPGWEQY
V: TRBV7-9; CDR3: ASSLLFAGELF
V: TRBV2; CDR3: ASRSWTAEEAF
V: TRBV5-1; CDR3: ASRRDRGPPGELF
V: TRBV7-2; CDR3: ASSSGQDRFLF
V: TRBV19; CDR3: ASRQGQSSYNEQF
V: TRBV9; CDR3: ASNLGGRDGETQY
V: TRBV7-3; CDR3: ASSTFGVPGNTIY
V: TRBV4-1; CDR3: ASSPDSYSNQPQH
V: TRBV7-3; CDR3: ASSAGLWNSPLH
V: TRBV27; CDR3: ASSLQTGPLFNSPLH
V: TRBV5-1; CDR3: ASRNGLAGTYEQY
V: TRBV5-1; CDR3: ASSSPGTGDEKLF
V: TRBV6-5; CDR3: ASTLQGRSGNTIY
V: TRBV10-1; CDR3: ASSLSGGAGDTQY
V: TRBV18; CDR3: ASSPIGSGGEQY
V: TRBV5-1; CDR3: ASSRTGQGANVLT
V: TRBV6-2/TRBV6-3; CDR3: ASSYSTEESYGYT